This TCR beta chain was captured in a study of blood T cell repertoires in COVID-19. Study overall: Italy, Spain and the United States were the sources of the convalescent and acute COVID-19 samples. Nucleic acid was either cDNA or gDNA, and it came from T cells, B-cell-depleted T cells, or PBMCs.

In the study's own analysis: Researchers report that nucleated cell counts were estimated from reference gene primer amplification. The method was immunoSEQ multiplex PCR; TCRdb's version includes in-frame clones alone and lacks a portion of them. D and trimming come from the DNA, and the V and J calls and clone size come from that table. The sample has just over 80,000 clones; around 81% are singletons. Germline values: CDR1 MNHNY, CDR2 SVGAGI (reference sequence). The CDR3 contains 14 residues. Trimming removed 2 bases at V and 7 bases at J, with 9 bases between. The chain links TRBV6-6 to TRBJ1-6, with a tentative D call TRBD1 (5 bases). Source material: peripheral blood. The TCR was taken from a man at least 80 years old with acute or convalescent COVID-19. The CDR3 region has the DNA TGTGCCAGCAGTTACGACAGTCGAAATTCACCCCTCCACTTT. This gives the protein CASSYDSRNSPLHF.